The present entry profiles one T cell receptor (beta chain) with its context. Germline values: CDR1 SGHDT, CDR2 YYEEEE. Trimming removed 5 bases from V and 4 bases from J; junction bases left unmatched: 2. The CDR3 spans 13 residues. As originally analysed: Estimation of nucleated cell counts relied on the amplification of reference gene primers. Method: immunoSEQ multiplex PCR; TCRdb's copy keeps in-frame clones and lacks some. The V and J calls and clone size come from that table; D and trimming were worked out from the DNA. The data show some 50,000 clones, 85% to 90% seen once. This sample is part of a study of blood T cell repertoires in COVID-19. Study summary: Samples taken during acute and convalescent COVID-19 were collected in the United States, Italy and Spain. Sample material is recorded as cDNA or gDNA derived from T cells, B-cell-depleted T cells, or PBMCs.

The sequence was collected from a human donor in a cohort sampled during active COVID-19. The chain has TRBV5-6 and TRBJ1-2; 10 nucleotides align to TRBD1. Source material: peripheral blood. CDR3 bases: TGTGCCAGCAGGGACAGGGGGTTCTATGGCTACACCTTC. It translates to CASRDRGFYGYTF. Using reference TRBV5-6 and TRBJ1-2 for the parts outside the CDR3, the full variable domain is DAGVTQSPTHLIKTRGQQVTLRCSPKSGHDTVSWYQQALGQGPQFIFQYYEEEERQRGNFPDRFSGHQFPNYSSELNVNALLLGDSALYLCASRDRGFYGYTFGSGTRLTVV.